This TCR beta chain was identified during a study of OX40 agonist ivuxolimab in advanced cancers. The wider study: The mean age was approximately 60 years, ranging from roughly 23 to 79, with approximately 83% of participants male. Study-level findings and limits: Low normalized T-cell clonal expansion was also seen in some nonresponders. Researchers report that CD8+ T cells had, on average, more expanded clones than CD4+.

Assay: immunoSEQ multiplex PCR; the TCRdb copy retains only in-frame clones and omits some. The table includes about 83,000 clones, around 84% detected once. Germline V gives CDR1 MNHNS, CDR2 SASEGT. This CDR3 is built from 18 residues. The germline V and J ends were trimmed by 2 bases and 1 base, with 20 bases remaining between them. This clone appeared a few times. What it binds is unknown. The chain couples TRBV6-1 to TRBJ1-1; D is possibly TRBD1 (5 bases). The origin of this receptor is an adult with an advanced solid tumor such as melanoma, head and neck, liver or kidney cancer. Sequences were derived from CD4+ or CD8+ T cells sorted from blood, sampled in a trial of the OX40 agonist ivuxolimab. The CDR3, as DNA: TGTGCCAGCAGTGAAACCCCACGGTGGGGGGGGGAGAACACTGAAGCTTTCTTT. It specifies CASSETPRWGGENTEAFF.